The present TCR beta chain was sequenced within a study of T-cell reconstitution after alpha-beta-depleted transplantation in children. This clonotype was recorded many times. The TCRbeta library incorporated unique molecular identifiers. In TCRdb, the PCR reads were re-called with MiXCR into one record per CDR3 protein. Of around 96,000 distinct CDR3 sequences in the sample, approximately 12% were seen once. The source material was PBMCs from the stem cell graft donor, sampled from the stem cell graft. The origin of this receptor is a human donor who donated a stem cell graft to a child with inherited bone marrow failure.

CDR3 in amino acids: CAWTRNSQETQYF. The CDR3 region has the DNA TGTGCCTGGACCCGGAATAGCCAAGAGACCCAGTACTTC. J is TRBJ2-5 and V is TRBV30; D call uncertain. Per germline, CDR1 GTSNPN and CDR2 SVGIG (reference sequence). Trimming removed 4 bases at V and 1 base at J, with 10 bases between. CDR3 length equals 13 residues.